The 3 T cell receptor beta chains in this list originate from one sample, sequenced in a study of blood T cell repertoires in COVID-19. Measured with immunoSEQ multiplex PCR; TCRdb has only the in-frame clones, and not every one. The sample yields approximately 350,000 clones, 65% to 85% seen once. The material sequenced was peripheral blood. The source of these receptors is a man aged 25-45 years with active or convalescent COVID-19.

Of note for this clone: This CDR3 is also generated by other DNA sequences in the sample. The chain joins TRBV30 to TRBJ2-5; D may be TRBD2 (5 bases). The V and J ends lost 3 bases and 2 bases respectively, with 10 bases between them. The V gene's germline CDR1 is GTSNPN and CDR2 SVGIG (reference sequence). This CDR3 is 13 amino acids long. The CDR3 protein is CAWSAGLQETQYF. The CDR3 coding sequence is TGTGCCTGGAGCGCCGGACTTCAAGAGACCCAGTACTTC. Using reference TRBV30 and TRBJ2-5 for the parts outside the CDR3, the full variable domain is SQTIHQWPATLVQPVGSPLSLECTVEGTSNPNLYWYRQAAGRGLQLLFYSVGIGQISSEVPQNLSASRPQDRQFILSSKKLLLSDSGFYLCAWSAGLQETQYFGPGTRLLVL.

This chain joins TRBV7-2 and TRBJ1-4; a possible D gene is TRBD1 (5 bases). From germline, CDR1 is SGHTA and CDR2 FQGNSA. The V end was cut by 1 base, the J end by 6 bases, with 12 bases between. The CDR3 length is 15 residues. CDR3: CASSLVAGLDEKLFF. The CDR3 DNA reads TGTGCCAGCAGCTTAGTCGCAGGGCTGGATGAAAAACTGTTTTTT.

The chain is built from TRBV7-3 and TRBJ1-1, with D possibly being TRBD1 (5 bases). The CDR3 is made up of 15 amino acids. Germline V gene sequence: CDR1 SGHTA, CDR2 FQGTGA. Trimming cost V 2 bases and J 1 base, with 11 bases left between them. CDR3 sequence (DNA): TGTGCCAGCAGCTTACTCGGAGGGGCGAACACTGAAGCTTTCTTT. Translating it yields CASSLLGGANTEAFF.